The 11 T cell receptor beta chains given below trace back to one sample, sequenced in a study of Graves' ophthalmopathy and Graves' hyperthyroidism. RNA served as the template for amplifying TCR beta CDR3 regions. First-round RT-PCR used HTBI primers; second-round multiplex PCR followed. A single record per CDR3 protein comes from TCRdb applying MiXCR to the multiplex PCR reads. The data show about 500,000 distinct CDR3 sequences, about 40% seen once. The specimen was peripheral blood or thyroid tissue (not recorded which). These receptors originate from an adult man with Graves' hyperthyroidism.

This clonotype was seen a handful of times. The chain employs TRBV19 and TRBJ1-5; D ambiguous. Between the trimmed V and J ends, which lost 5 bases and 2 bases, there was a span of 16 bases. This CDR3 region has 16 residues. Germline V gene lookup returns CDR1 LNHDA and CDR2 SQIVND (reference sequence). The CDR3 spells CASSGSGVGGNQPQHF. The DNA for the CDR3 is TGTGCCAGTAGTGGTAGCGGGGTTGGGGGCAATCAGCCCCAGCATTTT.

This clonotype was observed a few times. The chain recombines TRBV4-1 with TRBJ1-5, with D possibly being TRBD1 (6 bases). Germline V gives CDR1 MGHRA, CDR2 YSYEKL. The CDR3 contains 17 residues. V lost 6 bases to trimming and J lost 0 bases, with 18 bases between them. CDR3 residues: CASSSLRQADSNQPQHF. In nucleotides, the CDR3 is TGCGCCAGCAGTTCTTTGAGACAGGCCGATAGCAATCAGCCCCAGCATTTT.

The chain recombines TRBV20-1 with TRBJ1-2; TRBD1 agrees at 7 bases. The CDR3 has 11 residues. J lost 8 bases, V lost 4 bases, and 4 bases had no gene match. Germline loops: CDR1 DFQATT, CDR2 SNEGSKA (reference sequence). The CDR3 loop reads CSATQDRGYTF. The CDR3 DNA sequence: TGCAGTGCTACCCAGGACAGGGGCTACACCTTC.

The DNA of the CDR3 is TGTGCCAGCAGCGTCCGTTCGACGAACACTGAAGCTTTCTTT. Its protein product is CASSVRSTNTEAFF. J is TRBJ1-1 and V is TRBV6-6; D gene unclear. The CDR3 contains 14 residues. V was cut by 6 bases and J by 1 base, with 12 bases left in between. CDR1 is MNHNY and CDR2 is SVGAGI in the germline V gene (reference sequence).

This clonotype was seen at least ten times. The rearrangement uses TRBV6-5 and TRBJ2-7, with D possibly being TRBD2 (5 bases). Between the trimmed V and J ends, which lost 0 bases and 3 bases, there was a span of 12 bases. The CDR3 has 15 amino acids. Germline V gene data show CDR1 as MNHEY and CDR2 as SVGAGI. The CDR3 DNA sequence: TGTGCCAGCAGTTACTCGGGAGCGGCGAGCTACGAGCAGTACTTC. This codes for CASSYSGAASYEQYF.

The sample holds many counts of this clonotype. The V and J genes are TRBV7-9 and TRBJ2-5; D could derive from TRBD1 or TRBD2 (6 bases each). The CDR3 sequence is 16 residues long. Looked up from germline, CDR1 is SEHNR and CDR2 is FQNEAQ (reference sequence). Trimming shortened V by 4 bases and J by 2 bases, and 17 bases separated the two germline ends. This CDR3 is CASSSLGGRSQETQYF. The CDR3 DNA sequence: TGTGCCAGCAGCTCGTTAGGGGGGAGGTCTCAAGAGACCCAGTACTTC.

This clonotype was seen ten or more times. The chain recombines TRBV28 with TRBJ1-1; D not resolved. Looked up from germline, CDR1 is MDHEN and CDR2 is SYDVKM. CDR3 length: 10 amino acids. Trimming took off 5 bases at V and 2 bases at J, with 0 bases between the two ends. The CDR3 reads CASSNTEAFF. In DNA form, the CDR3 reads TGTGCCAGCAGTAACACTGAAGCTTTCTTT.

Of note for this clonotype: A read error is possible here, since a much larger clone lies one base away. The rearrangement uses TRBV19 and TRBJ2-6, with a weak D call TRBD1 (6 bases). Germline values: CDR1 LNHDA, CDR2 SQIVND (reference sequence). The CDR3 extends over 17 amino acids. This chain's CDR3 is CANSYASQGTGANVLTF. DNA for the CDR3: TGTGCCAATAGTTACGCATCACAGGGAACTGGGGCCAACGTCCTGACTTTC.

For this clonotype: The germline gene is not matched at one end of the junction; a read error may be the cause. The DNA of the CDR3 is TGTGCCACCAGCAGAGTGGCGGGAGCAGAGGCCCAGTACTTC. As protein: CATSRVAGAEAQYF. The rearrangement joins TRBV15 to TRBJ2-5; TRBD2 agrees at 7 bases. This CDR3 contains 14 residues. The germline CDR1 and CDR2 sequences are LNHNV and YYDKDF (reference sequence).

This clonotype was seen at least ten times. The chain recombines TRBV7-2 with TRBJ1-1, with 7 bases fitting TRBD1. V was clipped by 0 bases and J by 2 bases; unmatched bases: 12. The CDR3 has 18 amino acids. Germline V gene sequence: CDR1 SGHTA, CDR2 FQGNSA. The CDR3 loop reads CASSLAFDRVTVNTEAFF. CDR3 coding DNA: TGTGCCAGCAGCTTAGCGTTCGACAGGGTCACTGTAAACACTGAAGCTTTCTTT.

This clonotype was counted at least ten times. The chain recombines TRBV28 with TRBJ2-6; D uncertain. Germline V gives CDR1 MDHEN, CDR2 SYDVKM. CDR3 length: 13 residues. Trimming took off 8 bases at V and 1 base at J, with 6 bases between the two ends. In DNA form, the CDR3 reads TGTGCCAGCGCTCGATCTGGGGCCAACGTCCTGACTTTC. It yields the protein CASARSGANVLTF.